Below, one T cell receptor (beta chain) is given with its context. These data originate in a study of blood T cell repertoires in COVID-19. Study background: Donors in the United States, Italy and Spain gave samples during acute or convalescent COVID-19. Sample material is recorded as cDNA or gDNA derived from T cells, B-cell-depleted T cells, or PBMCs.

Under the authors' procedure: How many nucleated cells were present was estimated from reference gene primer amplification. Only in-frame clones appear in the TCRdb table, and some are missing; sequencing was by immunoSEQ multiplex PCR. V and J calls and clone size follow that table, whereas D and trimming were derived from the DNA. The sample has approximately 260,000 clones; about 80% are singletons. The V and J ends lost 2 bases and 8 bases, in that order; junction bases with no gene match: 8. CDR1 MNHEY and CDR2 SVGEGT come from the germline V gene. This CDR3 comprises 15 residues. Recruits, aged 18 to 89 years, lived in 24 US areas.

The sequence was collected from a man aged 50 or older who had recovered from COVID-19. Sequenced: PBMCs or T cells enriched from blood (not recorded which). V and J are TRBV6-2 or TRBV6-3 and TRBJ2-1, with 8 bases lining up with TRBD2. The CDR3 is CASSYDPGGPDEQFF. CDR3 in DNA: TGTGCCAGCAGTTACGACCCGGGAGGGCCGGATGAGCAGTTCTTC.